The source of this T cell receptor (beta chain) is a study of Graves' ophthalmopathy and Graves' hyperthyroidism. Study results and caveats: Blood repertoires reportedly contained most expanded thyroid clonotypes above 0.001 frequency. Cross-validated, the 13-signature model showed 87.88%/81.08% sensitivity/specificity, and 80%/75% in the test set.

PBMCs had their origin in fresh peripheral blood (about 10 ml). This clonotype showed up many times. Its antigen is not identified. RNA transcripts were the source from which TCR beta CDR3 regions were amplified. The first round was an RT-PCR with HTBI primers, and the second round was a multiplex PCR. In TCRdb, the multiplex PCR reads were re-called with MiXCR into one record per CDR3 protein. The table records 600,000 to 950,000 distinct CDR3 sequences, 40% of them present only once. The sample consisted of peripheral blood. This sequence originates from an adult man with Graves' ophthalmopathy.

The CDR3 sequence is CASSARASTEAFF. DNA for the CDR3: TGTGCCAGCAGTGCCAGGGCGAGCACTGAAGCTTTCTTT. The rearrangement uses TRBV2 and TRBJ1-1; perhaps TRBD1 as D (5 bases). Germline V gene sequence: CDR1 SNHLY, CDR2 FYNNEI. This CDR3 comprises 13 residues. V was cut by 4 bases and J by 4 bases, with 10 bases left in between.